This passage covers 8 T cell receptor beta chains from one sample sequenced in a study of a mutant IDH1 vaccine in newly diagnosed glioma. Only in-frame clones appear in the TCRdb table, and some are missing; sequencing was by immunoSEQ multiplex PCR. The table lists 70,000 to 95,000 clones, roughly 80% of them singletons, with less than 5.5% in the top ten. Specified time point: baseline, week 1 (first vaccination visit). Treatment in this sample: pre-vaccination baseline after standard-of-care therapy. The starting material was PBMCs, obtained from a glioma patient treated with radiotherapy, temozolomide or both. Receptors were obtained from a middle-aged man with glioma. Some clones in this sample may be carry-over from other donors' samples.

The chain carries TRBV13 and TRBJ2-3; TRBD2 matches 8 bases. Germline CDR1 and CDR2: PRHDT and FYEKMQ (reference sequence). CDR3 length equals 16 residues. V lost 1 base, J lost 2 bases, and 5 bases stayed unmatched. The CDR3 DNA reads as TGTGCCAGCAGCTTAGTAAGCGGGGGCTACACAGATACGCAGTATTTT. It codes for CASSLVSGGYTDTQYF.

The chain is built from TRBV10-1 and TRBJ2-3; D is unclear. The length of the CDR3 is 13 residues. V was pared by 5 bases and J by 2 bases, with 8 bases between. Germline-derived CDR1 and CDR2 are WNHNN and SYGVQD (reference sequence). CDR3 region: CASSRTFTDTQYF. The CDR3 nucleotides read TGCGCCAGCAGTCGGACCTTCACAGATACGCAGTATTTT.

The V call is TRBV4-1, the J call TRBJ2-2; 8 bases are shared with TRBD2. V lost 1 base to trimming and J lost 4 bases; unmatched junction nucleotides: 8. The germline V gene has CDR1 MGHRA and CDR2 YSYEKL. CDR3 length equals 17 residues. DNA for the CDR3: TGCGCCAGCAGCCAAGGGAGGAGCGGGGGCGGCACCGGGGAGCTGTTTTTT. Amino acid sequence: CASSQGRSGGGTGELFF.

The gene calls are TRBV6-5 and TRBJ1-2; D unresolved. Germline-derived CDR1 and CDR2 are MNHEY and SVGAGI. Trimming pared 6 bases from V and 8 bases from J, leaving 13 bases between. The length of the CDR3 is 12 residues. The chain's CDR3 is CASRGSGYGYTF. CDR3 in DNA: TGTGCCAGCAGGGGATCCGGGTACGGCTACACCTTC.

The J gene is TRBJ2-7, the V gene TRBV5-6; D might be TRBD1 (5 bases). V was clipped by 4 bases and J by 1 base, with 12 bases between them. The CDR3 is made up of 14 amino acids. Germline CDR1 is SGHDT and CDR2 is YYEEEE. The CDR3, as DNA: TGTGCCAGCAGCCATACAGGATCTTCCTACGAGCAGTACTTC. It is translated as CASSHTGSSYEQYF.

The rearrangement links TRBV7-2 to TRBJ2-7; D is undetermined. Germline V gives CDR1 SGHTA, CDR2 FQGNSA. The ends were cut back, 2 bases at V and 6 bases at J, with 14 bases in the middle. The CDR3 has 14 amino acids. In DNA, the CDR3 is TGTGCCAGCAGCTTAAGTTCCCCACCCAGCGAGCAGTACTTC. It codes for CASSLSSPPSEQYF.

This sequence joins TRBV10-3 and TRBJ1-1, with a tentative D call TRBD1 (6 bases). Germline assignment: CDR1 ENHRY and CDR2 SYGVKD. Trimming took 3 bases from V and 8 from J, leaving 19 bases between them. This CDR3 comprises 15 residues. CDR3 nucleotide sequence: TGTGCCATCAGTGACCCCCATAGCCAGGGGAGGGAAGCTTTCTTT. It specifies CAISDPHSQGREAFF.

The chain carries TRBV5-1 and TRBJ1-1, with 8 bases identical to TRBD1. Germline V lookup: CDR1 SGHRS, CDR2 YFSETQ. The CDR3 extends over 16 amino acids. The J segment lost 1 base and the V segment lost 4 bases, leaving 9 bases of the junction unmatched. CDR3 loop: CASSADRGPWNTEAFF. CDR3 coding DNA: TGCGCCAGCAGCGCAGACAGGGGCCCTTGGAACACTGAAGCTTTCTTT. Drawing the rest from reference TRBV5-1 and TRBJ1-1, the complete variable domain is KAGVTQTPRYLIKTRGQQVTLSCSPISGHRSVSWYQQTPGQGLQFLFEYFSETQRNKGNFPGRFSGRQFSNSRSEMNVSTLELGDSALYLCASSADRGPWNTEAFFGQGTRLTVV.